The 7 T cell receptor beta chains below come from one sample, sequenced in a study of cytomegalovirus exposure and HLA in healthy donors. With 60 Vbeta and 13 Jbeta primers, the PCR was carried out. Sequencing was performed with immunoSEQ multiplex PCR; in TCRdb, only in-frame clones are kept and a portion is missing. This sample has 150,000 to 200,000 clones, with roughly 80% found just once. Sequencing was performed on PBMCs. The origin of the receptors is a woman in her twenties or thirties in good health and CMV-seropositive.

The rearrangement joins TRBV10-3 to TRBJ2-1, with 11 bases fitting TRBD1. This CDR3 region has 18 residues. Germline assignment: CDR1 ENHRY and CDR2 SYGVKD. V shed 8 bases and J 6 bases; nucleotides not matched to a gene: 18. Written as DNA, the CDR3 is TGTGCCATCTCTCGGACAGGGGGCGCAGGGAAGGCGGGCAATGAGCAGTTCTTC. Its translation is CAISRTGGAGKAGNEQFF.

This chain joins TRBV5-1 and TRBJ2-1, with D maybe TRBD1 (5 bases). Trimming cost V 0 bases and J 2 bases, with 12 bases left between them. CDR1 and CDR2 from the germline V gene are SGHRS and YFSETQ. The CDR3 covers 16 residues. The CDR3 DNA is TGCGCCAGCAGCTTGGCCAGGGTAGGAGCCTACAATGAGCAGTTCTTC. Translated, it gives CASSLARVGAYNEQFF.

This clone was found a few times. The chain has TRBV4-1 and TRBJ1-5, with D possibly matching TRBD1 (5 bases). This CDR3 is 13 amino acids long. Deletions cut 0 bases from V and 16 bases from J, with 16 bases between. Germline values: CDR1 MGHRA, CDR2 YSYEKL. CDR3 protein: CASSQEAGLESHF. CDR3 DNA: TGCGCCAGCAGCCAAGAGGCGGGGCTAGAATCTCATTTT.

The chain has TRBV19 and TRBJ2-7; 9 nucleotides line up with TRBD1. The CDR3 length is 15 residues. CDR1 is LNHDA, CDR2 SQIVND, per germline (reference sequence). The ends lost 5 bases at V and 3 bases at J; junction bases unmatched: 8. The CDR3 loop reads CASSLPGQGVYEQYF. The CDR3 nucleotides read TGTGCCAGTAGTCTACCGGGACAGGGAGTCTACGAGCAGTACTTC. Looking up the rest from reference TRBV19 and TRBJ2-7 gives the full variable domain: DGGITQSPKYLFRKEGQNVTLSCEQNLNHDAMYWYRQDPGQGLRLIYYSQIVNDFQKGDIAEGYSVSREKKESFPLTVTSAQKNPTAFYLCASSLPGQGVYEQYFGPGTRLTVT.

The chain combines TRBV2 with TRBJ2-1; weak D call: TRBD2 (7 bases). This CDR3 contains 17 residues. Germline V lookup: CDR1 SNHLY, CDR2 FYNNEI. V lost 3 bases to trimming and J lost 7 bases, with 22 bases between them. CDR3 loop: CASSDWGRGEGRNEQFF. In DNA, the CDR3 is TGTGCCAGCAGTGATTGGGGTAGGGGGGAGGGCAGAAATGAGCAGTTCTTC.

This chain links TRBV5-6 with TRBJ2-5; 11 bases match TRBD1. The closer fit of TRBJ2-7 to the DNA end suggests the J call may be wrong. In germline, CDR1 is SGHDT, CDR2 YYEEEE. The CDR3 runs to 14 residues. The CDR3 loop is CASSWDRGTYEQYF. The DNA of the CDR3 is TGTGCCAGCAGCTGGGACAGGGGGACCTACGAGCAGTACTTC.

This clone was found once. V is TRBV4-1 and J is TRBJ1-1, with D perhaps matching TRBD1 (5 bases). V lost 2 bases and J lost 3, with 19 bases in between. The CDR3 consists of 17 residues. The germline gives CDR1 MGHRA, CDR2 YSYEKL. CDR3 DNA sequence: TGCGCCAGCAGCCAAACCCCCTACAGGAAGAAGTACACTGAAGCTTTCTTT. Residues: CASSQTPYRKKYTEAFF.